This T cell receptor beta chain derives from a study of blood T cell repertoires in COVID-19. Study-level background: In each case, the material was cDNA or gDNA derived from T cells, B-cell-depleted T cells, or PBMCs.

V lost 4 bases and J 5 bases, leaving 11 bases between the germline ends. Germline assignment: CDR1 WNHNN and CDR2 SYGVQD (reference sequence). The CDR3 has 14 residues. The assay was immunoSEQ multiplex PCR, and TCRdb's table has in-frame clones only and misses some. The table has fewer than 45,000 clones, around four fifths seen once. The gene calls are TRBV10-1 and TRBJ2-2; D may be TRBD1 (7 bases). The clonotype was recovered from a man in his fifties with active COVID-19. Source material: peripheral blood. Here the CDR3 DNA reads TGCGCCAGCAGTGTCGCAGGGGGGACCGGGGAGCTGTTTTTT. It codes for CASSVAGGTGELFF.